The clone carrying this TCR beta chain was counted ten times or more. Its matching antigen is unknown. The sample is drawn from a study of T-cell memory formation after mild COVID-19. Study summary: TCR clusters mostly belonged to single donors.

Study-level findings and limits: Second-wave clones reaching peak frequency on day 37 lacked confirmed SARS-CoV-2 specificity.

TCRdb processed the 5' RACE reads anew with MiXCR; each CDR3 protein has one entry. The data contain a few hundred thousand distinct CDR3 sequences, 20% to 25% of them singletons. The CDR3 sequence is 13 residues long. CDR1 is LGHDT and CDR2 is YNNKEL in the germline V gene (reference sequence). J was trimmed by 5 bases and V by 7 bases; bases with no gene match: 4. The sample comprised PBMCs or a T cell subset sorted from them (not recorded which). V and J are TRBV3-1 and TRBJ2-3; 9 bases match TRBD2. The sequence was collected from a man aged 18-30 years who had mild COVID-19 (a few samples of this study predate the infection). Cell type and time point are not known. CDR3 sequence: CASIPTSGDTQYF. The DNA of the CDR3 is TGTGCCAGCATTCCGACTAGCGGAGATACGCAGTATTTT.